The 7 T cell receptor beta chains below come from one sample, sequenced in a study of blood T cells in healthy people across ages. Then a second PCR, running about 7 to 11 cycles, was carried out with a sample-barcoded 5' primer and a J-beta primer mix. MiXCR was run by TCRdb on the 5' RACE reads, yielding one entry per CDR3 protein. The table shows around 1.5 million distinct CDR3 sequences, with 55% to 75% occurring only once. The specimen was blood. The source is a man younger than 35 in good health.

This rearrangement joins TRBV11-3 to TRBJ2-7, with D possibly being TRBD2 (6 bases). The CDR3 contains 12 residues. From germline, CDR1 is SGHNT and CDR2 YENEEA. Trimming stripped 1 base from V and 9 bases from J, with 10 bases between. Here the CDR3 reads CASSLGRGMQYF. The CDR3 DNA reads TGTGCCAGCAGCTTAGGGAGGGGAATGCAGTACTTC.

The chain links TRBV7-8 to TRBJ2-1, with D perhaps matching TRBD2 (5 bases). The germline V gene encodes CDR1 SGHVS and CDR2 FQNEAQ. The germline V and J ends were trimmed by 1 base and 0 bases, with 13 bases remaining between them. The CDR3 has 17 residues. The CDR3, as DNA: TGTGCCAGCAGCTTAGAGGTAGCGCCGAGCTCCTACAATGAGCAGTTCTTC. It specifies CASSLEVAPSSYNEQFF.

This clonotype was observed a handful of times. This chain joins TRBV10-3 and TRBJ1-2, with 8 bases that match TRBD1. Germline assignment: CDR1 ENHRY and CDR2 SYGVKD. The CDR3 is 13 amino acids. V was clipped by 6 bases and J by 6 bases; unmatched bases: 6. The CDR3 here is CAISSGQGDGYTF. The CDR3 DNA reads as TGTGCCATCAGCTCCGGACAGGGAGATGGCTACACCTTC.

The chain is built from TRBV4-3 and TRBJ1-5; D remains ambiguous. The germline V gene has CDR1 LGHNA and CDR2 YSLEER. The CDR3 is 13 residues long. Trimming shortened V by 2 bases and J by 8 bases, and 10 bases separated the two germline ends. The CDR3 region is CASSQSRVKPQHF. The CDR3 DNA sequence: TGCGCCAGCAGCCAATCTCGTGTGAAGCCCCAGCATTTT.

The CDR3 spells CSGDREAREQFF. The CDR3 region has the DNA TGCAGCGGGGACAGGGAAGCGCGGGAGCAGTTCTTC. The chain employs TRBV29-1 and TRBJ2-1; TRBD1 agrees at 9 bases. Germline loops: CDR1 SQVTM, CDR2 ANQGSEA. V trimming: 7 bases; J trimming: 10 bases; junction bases outside the gene matches: 8. The CDR3 runs 12 residues.

The rearrangement joins TRBV15 to TRBJ2-5; 11 nucleotides match TRBD2. The CDR3 runs 17 residues. Germline loops: CDR1 LNHNV, CDR2 YYDKDF (reference sequence). V lost 3 bases to trimming and J lost 7 bases; unmatched junction nucleotides: 13. The CDR3 DNA reads as TGTGCCACCAGCAGCCTCACGACTAGCGGGACCTCGGGGACCCAGTACTTC. As protein: CATSSLTTSGTSGTQYF.

This clonotype was found a few times. V gene TRBV5-1 combines with J gene TRBJ2-3; D unclear. Trimming took 0 bases from V and 4 from J, leaving 9 bases between them. Germline V gene lookup returns CDR1 SGHRS and CDR2 YFSETQ. The CDR3 runs 14 residues. This chain's CDR3 is CASSLGVEADTQYF. In DNA form, the CDR3 reads TGCGCCAGCAGCTTGGGGGTTGAGGCAGATACGCAGTATTTT.